The T cell receptor beta chain under discussion was sequenced for a study of T cell changes during pregnancy in multiple sclerosis. V lost 4 bases to trimming and J lost 5 bases; unmatched junction nucleotides: 3. This CDR3 is built from 14 residues. The germline CDR1 and CDR2 sequences are MNHNY and SVGAGI (reference sequence). Generated by immunoSEQ multiplex PCR, the TCRdb table keeps only in-frame clones and is missing some. Here the sample spans fewer than 85,000 clones, about 93% being singletons. The sample was peripheral blood, taken after pregnancy. The V call is TRBV6-6, the J call TRBJ2-1; 9 nucleotides line up with TRBD2. This sequence originates from a female donor in good health, enrolled as a control in a pregnancy study. CDR3 loop: CASSSSSGNNEQFF. DNA for the CDR3: TGTGCCAGCAGTTCGTCTAGCGGGAACAATGAGCAGTTCTTC.